This entry concerns a single T cell receptor beta chain. Its antigen remains undetermined. The record has no base qualities; no much larger clone is one base away. The sample originates from a study of high-grade serous ovarian cancer treatment subgroups (dated by TCRdb to the early 2020s). At the level of the whole study: On average, sequencing produced approximately 13,000 reads and under 8,500 unique TCR beta rearrangements for each sample. A cohort of about 30 patients was included: some ten with no residual disease after primary surgery (R0), some ten who were excellent NACT responders, and some ten who were poor NACT responders. TCR beta repertoires were profiled in patients with high-grade serous ovarian cancer who were grouped, under a laparoscopic triage algorithm, by complete gross resection or by neoadjuvant chemotherapy response. One primary tumor sample and two metastatic tumor samples were collected from each patient, for a total of 90 or so samples.

What the work shows at the level of the full study, not this receptor alone: Because bulk tumor TCR sequencing provided no spatial information, insight into HGSC tumor complexity and diversity was limited. Repertoire similarity between tumors of the same patient ranged roughly 0.11 to 0.85, whereas almost no similarity was seen between different patients. TCR repertoire analyses focused on CDR3; CDR1 and CDR2 were not analyzed. TCR clonal relatedness was found to be positively correlated with neoantigen level and, by trend, with copy number variation and mutation load derived from whole-genome sequencing.

Tumor samples were obtained before definitive surgery or chemotherapy. Genomic DNA extraction was performed by the MD Anderson Biospecimen Extraction Resource, and TCR sequencing was carried out by the MD Anderson Cancer Genomics Laboratory. The CDR3, cysteine through phenylalanine, is 15 amino acids long. Left in the record is the CDR3 DNA by itself, 45 bases read in frame from the first base. Based on the germline V gene, the CDR1 and CDR2 sequences are MNHNS and SASEGT. V was cut back by 1 base and J by 4 bases, leaving a gap of 11 bases between them. The 100 or so tumor samples were subjected to high-throughput TCR profiling using ImmunoSEQ. From the authors' description of their analysis: To measure repertoire diversity, the metrics used were richness (unique productive sequences), clonality, evenness and relatedness, and the Bhattacharyya coefficient was used to assess similarity between samples. A sensitivity analysis excluded TCRs with fewer than two reads and gave consistent conclusions. TCRdb took this table from immuneACCESS and kept in-frame rearrangements with V and J called. Such tables lack part of the clones; where checked against another copy, unresolved V genes explain under half of the gap, and the rest is unexplained. Clone size and V and J calls were adopted from that table, with D and trimming inferred from the DNA. The sample table shows approximately 5,400 clones, and about 77% are seen once. The top ten constitute roughly 5.2% of the sample.

This TCR derives from a human patient with high-grade serous ovarian cancer. Recombination joined TRBV6-1 with TRBJ1-5; no D segment can be confidently identified. Sequenced sample: tumor tissue. The DNA sequence is TGTGCCAGCAGTGAAGTCTACTGGGAAAATCAGCCCCAGCATTTT. Its product reads: CASSEVYWENQPQHF.